The 20 T cell receptor beta chains given below trace back to one sample, sequenced in a study of neoadjuvant anti-PD-1 for oral cavity cancer. The method was immunoSEQ multiplex PCR; TCRdb's version includes in-frame clones alone and lacks a portion of them. The data contain around 14,000 clones, roughly two thirds of them singletons. The time point here: after neoadjuvant nivolumab, at surgical resection. Sequenced here: PBMCs, sampled after nivolumab (anti-PD-1) treatment. The receptor source for this set is a person between 40 and 80 years old with oral cavity squamous cell carcinoma.

The chain uses TRBV6-5 and TRBJ1-2; D gene ambiguous. The germline gives CDR1 MNHEY, CDR2 SVGAGI. The CDR3 sequence is 12 residues long. V was shortened by 8 bases and J by 5 bases, with 12 bases between the two germline ends. DNA of the CDR3: TGTGCCAGCGCGGGGTCGACGTATGGCTACACCTTC. Translating gives CASAGSTYGYTF.

This clone has only a few counts. The rearrangement joins TRBV2 to TRBJ1-2; 8 nucleotides align to TRBD1. The length of the CDR3 is 15 residues. The germline V gene has CDR1 SNHLY and CDR2 FYNNEI. J gave up 3 bases and V 2 bases, and 5 bases lay outside the gene matches. The CDR3 DNA follows: TGTGCCAGCAGTGAAACAGGGGGGAGCCACTATGGCTACACCTTC. This gives the protein CASSETGGSHYGYTF.

The chain carries TRBV5-1 and TRBJ2-7, with TRBD2 matching 9 bases. The V gene end was trimmed by 2 bases and the J gene end by 1 base; junction bases not matched to a gene: 1. The CDR3 spans 14 residues. Germline values: CDR1 SGHRS, CDR2 YFSETQ. The CDR3, as DNA: TGCGCCAGCAGCTTTAGCGGGGGATCCTACGAGCAGTACTTC. Protein sequence: CASSFSGGSYEQYF.

The chain combines TRBV5-3 with TRBJ1-4; tentative D call: TRBD1 (5 bases). TRBV5-3 is an open reading frame, and its role is uncertain. V was clipped by 4 bases and J by 5 bases, with 12 bases between them. The CDR3 consists of 14 residues. CDR3 DNA: TGTGCCAGAAGCAATCATGGGGCCAATGAAAAACTGTTTTTT. The encoded protein is CARSNHGANEKLFF.

The rearrangement joins TRBV5-6 to TRBJ1-5, with unresolved D. The CDR3 runs to 13 residues. V shed 0 bases and J shed 3 bases, with 4 bases lying between them. CDR1 and CDR2 from the germline V gene are SGHDT and YYEEEE. The CDR3 DNA follows: TGTGCCAGCAGCTTGGAGCCCAATCAGCCCCAGCATTTT. It yields the protein CASSLEPNQPQHF.

V usage is TRBV7-2 and J usage is TRBJ1-1, with D perhaps TRBD1 (6 bases). Trimming took off 3 bases at V and 4 bases at J, with 12 bases between the two ends. CDR3 size: 14 residues. Germline V gene sequence: CDR1 SGHTA, CDR2 FQGNSA. The CDR3 sequence: CASSLDSGVTEAFF. In DNA form, the CDR3 reads TGTGCCAGCAGCTTGGATTCAGGGGTCACTGAAGCTTTCTTT.

The rearrangement joins TRBV6-4 to TRBJ2-1; possibly TRBD2 for D (5 bases). There are 13 residues in the CDR3. Trimming shortened V by 2 bases and J by 9 bases, and 11 bases separated the two germline ends. The germline V gene has CDR1 MRHNA and CDR2 SNTAGT. The CDR3 region is CASSDEGEGEQFF. The DNA for the CDR3 is TGTGCCAGCAGTGACGAGGGCGAGGGTGAGCAGTTCTTC.

The chain recombines TRBV2 with TRBJ1-2; weak D call: TRBD1 (6 bases). Trimming took 7 bases from V and 0 from J, leaving 12 bases between them. The germline CDR1 and CDR2 sequences are SNHLY and FYNNEI. CDR3 length: 14 amino acids. CDR3 sequence: CASIDRQANYGYTF. In DNA form, the CDR3 reads TGTGCCAGCATCGACAGGCAAGCTAACTATGGCTACACCTTC. The whole variable domain, filled in from reference TRBV2 and TRBJ1-2, reads EPEVTQTPSHQVTQMGQEVILRCVPISNHLYFYWYRQILGQKVEFLVSFYNNEISEKSEIFDDQFSVERPDGSNFTLKIRSTKLEDSAMYFCASIDRQANYGYTFGSGTRLTVV.

The CDR3 DNA sequence: TGCAGCGTTTCTTACAGTAAGGGGGTTAACTATGGCTACACCTTC. Protein: CSVSYSKGVNYGYTF. This chain connects TRBV29-1 to TRBJ1-2; a weak D match, TRBD1 (6 bases). Looked up from germline, CDR1 is SQVTM and CDR2 is ANQGSEA. Trimming shortened V by 5 bases and J by 1 base, and 17 bases separated the two germline ends. The CDR3 runs to 15 residues.

On this clone itself: Within the sample, other DNA sequences also encode this same CDR3. The chain has TRBV10-3 and TRBJ1-3; a weak D match, TRBD1 (5 bases). V gave up 6 bases and J gave up 0 bases, with 6 bases separating them. Germline assignment: CDR1 ENHRY and CDR2 SYGVKD. The CDR3 has 13 amino acids. The CDR3 reads CAIRDSSGNTIYF. The CDR3 DNA is TGTGCCATCAGAGACAGCTCTGGAAACACCATATATTTT.

The genes are TRBV7-6 and TRBJ1-3; no clear D. The CDR3 is 17 residues long. V was pared by 1 base and J by 3 bases, with 16 bases between. Germline V gene lookup returns CDR1 SGHVS and CDR2 FNYEAQ. CDR3 loop: CASSLGTGPLGGNTIYF. DNA for the CDR3: TGTGCCAGCAGCTTAGGCACGGGTCCGCTGGGTGGAAACACCATATATTTT.

CDR3 region: CASRLYRDESEQYF. The DNA of the CDR3 is TGTGCCAGCAGATTGTACAGGGACGAAAGCGAGCAGTACTTC. V gene TRBV28 combines with J gene TRBJ2-7; possible D gene TRBD1, 6 bases. Trimming cost V 6 bases and J 6 bases, with 18 bases left between them. CDR1 is MDHEN and CDR2 is SYDVKM in the germline V gene. The CDR3 is 14 amino acids.

This clone was counted a few times. This chain uses TRBV5-1 with TRBJ2-2; D might be TRBD2 (6 bases). Between the trimmed V and J ends, which lost 0 bases and 4 bases, there was a span of 10 bases. This CDR3 has 15 residues. From germline, CDR1 is SGHRS and CDR2 YFSETQ. CDR3 amino acids: CASSLDGRRTGELFF. CDR3 in DNA: TGCGCCAGCAGCTTGGACGGGAGACGCACCGGGGAGCTGTTTTTT.

The chain employs TRBV10-3 and TRBJ2-1, with D perhaps given as TRBD1 or TRBD2 (5 bases each). In germline, CDR1 is ENHRY, CDR2 SYGVKD. The V end was cut by 8 bases, the J end by 4 bases, with 9 bases between. CDR3 length: 12 amino acids. CDR3 sequence (DNA): TGTGCCATCTCGGGACGTTACAATGAGCAGTTCTTC. Translation: CAISGRYNEQFF.

The chain links TRBV7-9 to TRBJ2-5; 10 bases are shared with TRBD1. This CDR3 has 14 amino acids. After removal of 5 bases from V and 5 bases from J, the junction contained 5 bases not matched to a gene. Germline V gene lookup returns CDR1 SEHNR and CDR2 FQNEAQ (reference sequence). CDR3 in amino acids: CASSPGQGGETQYF. CDR3 nucleotide sequence: TGTGCCAGCAGCCCTGGACAGGGGGGGGAGACCCAGTACTTC.

V gene TRBV9 combines with J gene TRBJ2-1, with 10 bases identical to TRBD2. The length of the CDR3 is 16 residues. Trimming cost V 3 bases and J 8 bases; bases outside gene matches: 11. The germline CDR1 and CDR2 sequences are SGDLS and YYNGEE. The CDR3: CASSEGTSEVLDEQFF. For the CDR3, the DNA is TGTGCCAGCAGCGAGGGGACTAGCGAAGTTTTGGATGAGCAGTTCTTC.

Only a few counts were recorded for this clone. This chain uses TRBV7-9 with TRBJ1-1; D uncertain. This CDR3 contains 12 residues. V was pared by 2 bases and J by 1 base, with 2 bases between. Germline V gives CDR1 SEHNR, CDR2 FQNEAQ (reference sequence). In DNA, the CDR3 is TGTGCCAGCAGCTTACAGAACACTGAAGCTTTCTTT. Amino acids: CASSLQNTEAFF.

This chain links TRBV5-1 with TRBJ2-3; TRBD2 might be the D (6 bases). V lost 4 bases, J lost 0 bases, and 12 bases lay in between. The V gene's germline CDR1 is SGHRS and CDR2 YFSETQ. The CDR3 contains 15 residues. CDR3: CASSEGTSSTDTQYF. The CDR3 DNA is TGCGCCAGCAGCGAAGGGACTTCGAGCACAGATACGCAGTATTTT.

This chain connects TRBV4-2 to TRBJ2-7; a weak D match, TRBD1 (7 bases). Per the germline V gene, CDR1 is LGHNA and CDR2 is YNFKEQ. V lost 11 bases and J 7 bases, leaving 15 bases between the germline ends. The length of the CDR3 is 11 residues. This CDR3 reads CAAGGGWEQYF. The CDR3 bases are TGTGCCGCCGGAGGGGGCTGGGAGCAGTACTTC.

The V and J genes are TRBV6-6 and TRBJ2-2, with 8 bases aligning to TRBD1. Germline-derived CDR1 and CDR2 are MNHNY and SVGAGI (reference sequence). This CDR3 comprises 13 residues. Trimming removed 5 bases from V and 8 bases from J; junction bases left unmatched: 4. In DNA form, the CDR3 reads TGTGCCAGCAGTCCAGGGGGCAGGGGGGAGCTGTTTTTT. It yields the protein CASSPGGRGELFF.